Listed below are T cell receptor beta chains from one sample, sequenced in a study of blood T cells in healthy people across ages. Using its own MiXCR run on the 5' RACE reads, TCRdb lists one record per CDR3 protein. Here the sample spans some 1,000,000 distinct CDR3 sequences, less than 25% being singletons. This sample was shared with a second study, whose subject was T cells of mothers and their children.

The sequencing input was blood. The receptor source for this set is a girl aged 2 to 10 in good health. Each CDR3 is given with its conserved first and last residue. D genes are given only for firm matches. Size is omitted from some rows. Given values are once, few, many or a class for expanded clones.

j_call d_call v_call clone_size cdr3_nt cdr3_aa
TRBJ1-2 . TRBV9 . TGTGCCAGCAGCGTAGACAAGTATGGCTACACCTTC CASSVDKYGYTF
TRBJ2-7 TRBD1 TRBV6-2/TRBV6-3 few TGTGCCAGCAGTTACGAACAGGGGGCCTACGAGCAGTACTTC CASSYEQGAYEQYF
TRBJ2-1 TRBD2 TRBV7-2 few TGTGCCAGCAGGCCCGGACTAGCGGGAGTTCTGAATGAGCAGTTCTTC CASRPGLAGVLNEQFF
TRBJ2-7 TRBD2 TRBV15 . TGTGCCACCAGCAGAGATCGGGAGGGAGGGGACTACGAGCAGTACTTC CATSRDREGGDYEQYF
TRBJ2-2 . TRBV9 . TGTGCCAGCAGCGTAGGTGGCAGGGGGGCCGGGAAGCTGTTTTTT CASSVGGRGAGKLFF
TRBJ1-2 . TRBV29-1 few TGCAGCGTCCCGAAACAGGGTGGCTACACCTTC CSVPKQGGYTF
TRBJ2-1 . TRBV7-3 few TGTGCCAGCAGCTTCGGGACACGATTCACTAGTGGTTTAGATGAGCAGTTCTTC CASSFGTRFTSGLDEQFF
TRBJ2-1 . TRBV24-1 . TGTGCCACCAGTGATCCGGACAGTTATAACAATGAGCAGTTCTTC CATSDPDSYNNEQFF
TRBJ2-5 . TRBV11-2 few TGTGCCAGCAGCTCCTGGGACAATCAAGAGACCCAGTACTTC CASSSWDNQETQYF
TRBJ1-3 . TRBV7-8 . TGTGCCAGCAGCTTCCGGGACACTAGCTCTGGAAACACCATATATTTT CASSFRDTSSGNTIYF
TRBJ2-1 . TRBV12-3/TRBV12-4 few TGTGCCAGCAGTCATGGACAGCTACAGTGGTACAATGAGCAGTTCTTC CASSHGQLQWYNEQFF
TRBJ2-7 TRBD2 TRBV29-1 . TGCAGCTTTAGCGGGACGAGCTCCTACGAGCAGTACTTC CSFSGTSSYEQYF
TRBJ1-3 . TRBV10-3 . TGTGCCATCAGTAAGAAGGACACATCTGCTGGAAACACCATATATTTT CAISKKDTSAGNTIYF
TRBJ2-7 . TRBV4-3 many TGCGCCAGCAGCCAAGTAACAGGGCGCTACGAGCAGTACTTC CASSQVTGRYEQYF
TRBJ2-4 . TRBV6-2/TRBV6-3 . TGTGCCAGCAGTTACGGCGACAAGAGAAACATTCTGTACTTC CASSYGDKRNILYF
TRBJ1-6 . TRBV12-3/TRBV12-4 few TGTGCCAGCAGTCAAGCGGGATGGAATTCACCCCTCCACTTC CASSQAGWNSPLHF
TRBJ2-3 . TRBV4-3 . TGCGCCAGCAGCCAACTCTCCCGAGATACGCAGTATTTT CASSQLSRDTQYF